The 22 T cell receptor beta chains below come from one sample, sequenced in a study of OX40 agonist ivuxolimab in advanced cancers. Receptor amplification or capture employed the immunoSEQ multiplex PCR assay. Here the immuneACCESS table is served through TCRdb, limited to in-frame sequences with V and J called. Missing clones are a known gap in these copies; in checked studies unresolved V genes cover under half, and the rest lacks a known reason. The sample table lists about 80,000 clones, more than 70% of them with a count of one. The biggest ten clones account for about 0.71% of the sample. This specimen was CD4+ or CD8+ T cells sorted from blood, taken in a trial of the OX40 agonist ivuxolimab. The receptors derive from an adult with an advanced solid tumor such as melanoma, head and neck, liver or kidney cancer.

The chain uses TRBV5-4 and TRBJ1-2, with TRBD1 matching over 7 bases. The germline CDR1 and CDR2 sequences are SGHNT and YYREEE (reference sequence). V dropped 0 bases and J dropped 8; count of bases not matched to a gene: 1. This CDR3 region has 12 residues. Written as DNA, the CDR3 is TGTGCCAGCAGCTTGGGGACAGGAGGCTACACCTTC. Translation gives CASSLGTGGYTF.

The rearrangement links TRBV19 to TRBJ2-7; TRBD1 matches 7 bases. The V segment lost 7 bases and the J segment 4 bases; nucleotides outside the gene matches: 7. This CDR3 contains 13 residues. Germline V gives CDR1 LNHDA, CDR2 SQIVND (reference sequence). The CDR3 DNA reads TGTGCCAGTAACGAGGGGGCTCTATACGAGCAGTACTTC. Translating it yields CASNEGALYEQYF.

CDR3 region: CASSLSRYTEAFF. The CDR3 coding sequence is TGTGCCAGCAGCTTATCTAGGTACACTGAAGCTTTCTTT. The chain uses TRBV7-9 and TRBJ1-1; D ambiguous. CDR3 length: 13 residues. V was shortened by 2 bases and J by 3 bases, with 7 bases between the two germline ends. In germline, CDR1 is SEHNR, CDR2 FQNEAQ (reference sequence).

The gene calls are TRBV4-2 and TRBJ1-2, with 10 bases that match TRBD1. CDR1 and CDR2 from the germline V gene are LGHNA and YNFKEQ. Trimming took 0 bases from V and 7 from J; bases not matched to a gene: 2. This CDR3 is built from 14 residues. The CDR3 reads CASSQEGQGFGYTF. As DNA, the CDR3 is TGTGCCAGCAGCCAAGAGGGACAGGGGTTTGGCTACACCTTC.

The chain recombines TRBV6-1 with TRBJ1-2; D call uncertain. Germline CDR1 is MNHNS and CDR2 is SASEGT. V lost 3 bases and J lost 5, with 10 bases in between. CDR3 length: 13 amino acids. For the CDR3, the DNA is TGTGCCAGCAGTGACCCGCTACGATATGGCTACACCTTC. Translating gives CASSDPLRYGYTF.

The chain couples TRBV6-5 to TRBJ2-1; D gene ambiguous. From germline, CDR1 is MNHEY and CDR2 SVGAGI. The CDR3 runs 13 residues. Trimming stripped 2 bases from V and 5 bases from J, with 7 bases between. CDR3 nucleotide sequence: TGTGCCAGCAGTTACGACCTAAACAATGAGCAGTTCTTC. The encoded protein is CASSYDLNNEQFF.

The chain has TRBV5-1 and TRBJ2-2; 12 nucleotides line up with TRBD1. Germline-derived CDR1 and CDR2 are SGHRS and YFSETQ. V was pared by 4 bases and J by 7 bases, with 5 bases of the junction left unmatched. The CDR3 has 15 residues. The CDR3: CASSRGQGASGELFF. CDR3 DNA: TGCGCCAGCAGCCGGGGACAGGGGGCAAGCGGGGAGCTGTTTTTT.

The gene calls are TRBV9 and TRBJ2-1; D is possibly TRBD2 (5 bases). Germline CDR1 and CDR2: SGDLS and YYNGEE. V lost 3 bases, J lost 6 bases, and 16 bases lay in between. The CDR3 is 15 amino acids. CDR3 amino acids: CASSASGLPGNEQFF. The CDR3, as DNA: TGTGCCAGCAGCGCCAGCGGCCTCCCGGGCAATGAGCAGTTCTTC.

The V gene is TRBV7-2, the J gene TRBJ2-7; maybe TRBD1 (6 bases). Germline CDR1 and CDR2: SGHTA and FQGNSA. Trimming left V 2 bases short and J 3 bases short, with 11 bases between. This CDR3 comprises 14 residues. The CDR3 loop is CASSLSGAVYEQYF. CDR3 DNA sequence: TGTGCCAGCAGCTTATCAGGGGCGGTCTACGAGCAGTACTTC.

V usage is TRBV5-1 and J usage is TRBJ2-3; no definite D call. Trimming stripped 4 bases from V and 6 bases from J, with 12 bases between. Per germline, CDR1 SGHRS and CDR2 YFSETQ. CDR3 size: 13 residues. The CDR3 sequence: CASSGQMADTQYF. In nucleotides, the CDR3 is TGCGCCAGCAGCGGGCAGATGGCGGATACGCAGTATTTT.

The genes are TRBV28 and TRBJ1-5; TRBD1 is a possible D gene (5 bases). V shed 5 bases and J shed 9 bases, with 17 bases lying between them. This CDR3 has 14 residues. The germline CDR1 and CDR2 sequences are MDHEN and SYDVKM. The chain's CDR3 is CASSPRDYKGPQHF. CDR3 nucleotide sequence: TGTGCCAGCAGTCCAAGGGACTATAAAGGGCCCCAGCATTTT.

This sequence joins TRBV5-8 and TRBJ1-4; 8 bases agree with TRBD1. Germline V gives CDR1 SGHTS, CDR2 YDEGEE. The CDR3 runs to 16 residues. Trimming cost V 4 bases and J 4 bases; bases outside gene matches: 9. Written as DNA, the CDR3 is TGTGCCAGCAGCCAGGGCCAGGGGGCCCGTAATGAAAAACTGTTTTTT. As protein: CASSQGQGARNEKLFF.

The V and J genes are TRBV10-3 and TRBJ2-7; 7 bases match TRBD2. Per the germline V gene, CDR1 is ENHRY and CDR2 is SYGVKD. The CDR3 is 14 residues long. V shed 6 bases and J 5 bases; nucleotides not matched to a gene: 10. The CDR3 spells CAIRIGGSTDEQYF. CDR3 DNA sequence: TGTGCCATCAGGATCGGGGGGAGTACGGACGAGCAGTACTTC.

The rearrangement links TRBV5-4 to TRBJ2-5, with D possibly called TRBD1 or TRBD2 (7 bases each). V lost 0 bases to trimming and J lost 4 bases, with 10 bases between them. Germline-derived CDR1 and CDR2 are SGHNT and YYREEE (reference sequence). This CDR3 contains 14 residues. CDR3 DNA: TGTGCCAGCAGCTTGGCCAGGGGGGGAGAGACCCAGTACTTC. This encodes CASSLARGGETQYF.

The genes are TRBV7-3 and TRBJ2-7; D is undetermined. The ends were cut back, 2 bases at V and 7 bases at J, with 12 bases in the middle. Germline V lookup: CDR1 SGHTA, CDR2 FQGTGA. This CDR3 has 13 residues. CDR3 in DNA: TGTGCCAGCAGCTTAGGACCGGTGGGTGAGCAGTACTTC. This codes for CASSLGPVGEQYF.

The V and J genes are TRBV19 and TRBJ1-5, with D perhaps TRBD1 (5 bases). The CDR3 covers 16 residues. Germline CDR1 and CDR2: LNHDA and SQIVND (reference sequence). Trimming pared 0 bases from V and 4 bases from J, leaving 13 bases between. CDR3 nucleotide sequence: TGTGCCAGTAGTATAGATCCGGGGGGAGGGAATCAGCCCCAGCATTTT. Protein: CASSIDPGGGNQPQHF.

In DNA, the CDR3 is TGTGCCAGCAGCAAAAGGAACCCATACCTCTACGAGCAGTACTTC. This sequence encodes CASSKRNPYLYEQYF. J is TRBJ2-7 and V is TRBV21-1. TRBV21-1 is annotated as a pseudogene. The CDR3 contains 15 residues.

This clone was counted between two and nine times. The chain employs TRBV18 and TRBJ1-1, with unresolved D. Trimming took 2 bases from V and 5 from J, leaving 6 bases between them. The CDR3 loop spans 12 amino acids. From germline, CDR1 is KGHSH and CDR2 LQKENI. CDR3 bases: TGTGCCAGCTCACCAGAGGGAACTGAAGCTTTCTTT. This sequence encodes CASSPEGTEAFF.

CDR3 region: CASSEIRVSYNEQFF. The CDR3 nucleotides read TGTGCCAGCAGTGAAATCAGGGTAAGCTACAATGAGCAGTTCTTC. This chain links TRBV6-1 with TRBJ2-1; TRBD1 is a possible D gene (5 bases). The CDR3 spans 15 residues. Trimming pared 2 bases from V and 3 bases from J, leaving 11 bases between. CDR1 is MNHNS and CDR2 is SASEGT in the germline V gene.

This chain connects TRBV5-1 to TRBJ1-2; D gene unclear. Trimming cost V 5 bases and J 4 bases, with 12 bases left between them. The CDR3 is 13 residues long. Looked up from germline, CDR1 is SGHRS and CDR2 is YFSETQ. This CDR3 is CASRTGVSYGYTF. The CDR3 DNA reads as TGCGCCAGCAGGACCGGGGTCAGCTATGGCTACACCTTC.

This clone appeared a few times. The rearrangement joins TRBV5-1 to TRBJ1-1; 10 bases align to TRBD1. V lost 2 bases and J lost 3; bases outside the gene matches: 4. Germline V gene data show CDR1 as SGHRS and CDR2 as YFSETQ. This CDR3 is 15 amino acids long. CDR3 amino acids: CASSFPGTGDTEAFF. The CDR3 DNA reads TGCGCCAGCAGCTTCCCAGGGACAGGGGACACTGAAGCTTTCTTT.

The gene calls are TRBV5-1 and TRBJ2-5; 8 bases map to TRBD1. Trimming removed 0 bases from V and 9 bases from J; junction bases left unmatched: 4. Germline CDR1 SGHRS, CDR2 YFSETQ. CDR3 length equals 13 residues. DNA of the CDR3: TGCGCCAGCAGCTTGGGACAGGGGCAGGCCCAGTACTTC. It specifies CASSLGQGQAQYF.